The 16 T cell receptor beta chains in this list originate from one sample, sequenced in a study of cytomegalovirus exposure and HLA in healthy donors. PCR used 60 Vbeta primers and 13 Jbeta primers. Profiling relied on immunoSEQ multiplex PCR, and the TCRdb table lists in-frame clones only, not all of them. Of fewer than 200,000 clones in the sample, about 90% were seen once. Source material: PBMCs. The receptors stem from a girl under three years old in good health and CMV-seronegative.

This chain uses TRBV9 with TRBJ1-3; D ambiguous. The CDR3 has 15 amino acids. CDR1 is SGDLS, CDR2 YYNGEE, per germline. With 0 bases removed from V and 4 bases from J, the gap between germline ends came to 11 bases. The CDR3 region is CASSVAWEGGNTIYF. CDR3 bases: TGTGCCAGCAGCGTAGCTTGGGAGGGAGGAAACACCATATATTTT.

The rearrangement uses TRBV10-2 and TRBJ1-1; D gene uncertain. Germline CDR1 and CDR2: WSHSY and SAAADI. The V and J ends lost 6 bases and 3 bases respectively, with 11 bases between them. The CDR3 extends over 13 amino acids. Here the CDR3 reads CASRVSTDTEAFF. The CDR3 DNA sequence: TGCGCCAGCAGAGTATCTACGGACACTGAAGCTTTCTTT.

The chain carries TRBV11-2 and TRBJ1-5; no firm D call. The CDR3 length is 13 residues. Per germline, CDR1 SGHAT and CDR2 FQNNGV. V lost 1 base and J lost 9, with 10 bases in between. CDR3 coding DNA: TGTGCCAGCAGCTTAGGACTCAGCTGGCCCCAGCATTTT. Translation gives CASSLGLSWPQHF.

V usage is TRBV10-3 and J usage is TRBJ2-3; 9 bases fit TRBD2. CDR1 is ENHRY, CDR2 SYGVKD, per germline. There are 15 residues in the CDR3. V shed 6 bases and J 2 bases; nucleotides not matched to a gene: 6. The CDR3 reads CAIRPLAGPTDTQYF. Here the CDR3 DNA reads TGTGCCATCAGACCTCTAGCGGGGCCCACAGATACGCAGTATTTT.

The V and J genes are TRBV19 and TRBJ1-2, with 7 positions matching TRBD1. Germline lookup yields CDR1 LNHDA and CDR2 SQIVND (reference sequence). The CDR3 runs 12 residues. V shed 7 bases, J shed 4 bases, and the junction held 3 bases outside the gene matches. The CDR3 DNA reads TGTGCCAGTACTCAGGGGGTCTATGGCTACACCTTC. As protein: CASTQGVYGYTF.

This chain connects TRBV30 to TRBJ2-2; D unclear. Germline CDR1 and CDR2: GTSNPN and SVGIG (reference sequence). This CDR3 spans 14 amino acids. The V end lost 0 bases, the J end lost 6 bases, and 11 bases lay between the germline ends. The CDR3 protein is CAWSVLSPAGELFF. The DNA of the CDR3 is TGTGCCTGGAGTGTACTTAGTCCGGCCGGGGAGCTGTTTTTT.

The chain carries TRBV7-6 and TRBJ1-4; a weak D match, TRBD1 (6 bases). Germline-derived CDR1 and CDR2 are SGHVS and FNYEAQ. The CDR3 length is 17 residues. The V gene lost 5 bases and the J gene lost 0 bases, with 16 bases spanning the gap. Here the CDR3 DNA reads TGTGCCAGCAGCCATGACGAGACAGGTGCAACTAATGAAAAACTGTTTTTT. It encodes CASSHDETGATNEKLFF.

The chain links TRBV11-1 to TRBJ1-2; D possibly corresponds to TRBD1 (5 bases). Between the trimmed V and J ends, which lost 2 bases and 6 bases, there was a span of 22 bases. Germline V gene sequence: CDR1 SGHAT, CDR2 FQDESV (reference sequence). CDR3 size: 17 residues. This CDR3 reads CASSLSWPDNTRNGYTF. CDR3 nucleotides: TGTGCCAGCAGCTTATCGTGGCCGGACAACACCCGAAATGGCTACACCTTC.

CDR3 DNA sequence: TGTGCCAGCAGCCCGACTAGCGGGGGGGCATATTCCTACGAGCAGTACTTC. The encoded protein is CASSPTSGGAYSYEQYF. The V gene is TRBV7-6, the J gene TRBJ2-7, with 14 bases lining up with TRBD2. V dropped 5 bases and J dropped 1; count of bases not matched to a gene: 7. The CDR3 loop spans 17 amino acids. Germline V CDR1 and CDR2: SGHVS, FNYEAQ.

The V gene is TRBV18, the J gene TRBJ2-7; D is uncertain. The CDR3 loop spans 14 amino acids. V lost 3 bases and J 2 bases, leaving 11 bases between the germline ends. CDR1 is KGHSH and CDR2 is LQKENI in the germline V gene. CDR3: CASSPSRGPYEQYF. The CDR3 bases are TGTGCCAGCTCACCGTCGCGCGGTCCCTACGAGCAGTACTTC.

The gene calls are TRBV7-3 and TRBJ2-7, with a tentative D call TRBD1 (5 bases). The CDR3 consists of 14 residues. Germline V CDR1 and CDR2: SGHTA, FQGTGA. V shed 1 base and J shed 0 bases, with 7 bases lying between them. The CDR3 loop reads CASSLRTNSYEQYF. CDR3 nucleotide sequence: TGTGCCAGCAGCTTAAGGACAAACTCCTACGAGCAGTACTTC.

The V gene is TRBV11-2, the J gene TRBJ2-7; no definite D call. V was shortened by 2 bases and J by 2 bases, with 10 bases between the two germline ends. CDR1 and CDR2 (germline): SGHAT, FQNNGV. This CDR3 has 14 amino acids. The CDR3 DNA reads TGTGCCAGCAGCTTAAGCTCTCCTACCTACGAGCAGTACTTC. Protein sequence: CASSLSSPTYEQYF.

V gene TRBV5-1 combines with J gene TRBJ1-1; possibly TRBD1 for D (6 bases). V was shortened by 3 bases and J by 1 base, with 10 bases between the two germline ends. The V gene's germline CDR1 is SGHRS and CDR2 YFSETQ. The CDR3 sequence is 14 residues long. CDR3 sequence reads: CASSSKQGNTEAFF. Here the CDR3 DNA reads TGCGCCAGCAGCTCAAAACAGGGGAACACTGAAGCTTTCTTT.

The J gene is TRBJ1-1, the V gene TRBV7-9; D ambiguous. V was clipped by 4 bases and J by 6 bases, with 12 bases between them. Germline V gene sequence: CDR1 SEHNR, CDR2 FQNEAQ (reference sequence). The CDR3 covers 13 residues. CDR3 DNA: TGTGCCAGCAGCTCGTCGAGGATCGCTGAAGCTTTCTTT. This translates into CASSSSRIAEAFF.

The chain carries TRBV6-5 and TRBJ1-4; 8 bases are shared with TRBD1. Germline CDR1 reads MNHEY; CDR2 reads SVGAGI. The CDR3 is made up of 15 amino acids. Unmatched junction bases numbered 8, after V lost 5 bases and J lost 6 bases. CDR3 sequence reads: CASSGQGVSYEKLFF. The CDR3, as DNA: TGTGCCAGCAGTGGACAGGGTGTAAGCTATGAAAAACTGTTTTTT.

This clone was counted once. V gene TRBV4-1 combines with J gene TRBJ2-7; 11 bases align to TRBD2. The CDR3 has 18 amino acids. The V segment lost 1 base and the J segment 3 bases; nucleotides outside the gene matches: 11. Germline values: CDR1 MGHRA, CDR2 YSYEKL. CDR3 coding DNA: TGCGCCAGCAGCCAAGTCGGGGGTCCGGGACTAGCGGACTACGAGCAGTACTTC. Protein product: CASSQVGGPGLADYEQYF.